What follows are 3 T cell receptor beta chains derived from one specimen sequenced in a study of radiotherapy plus CTLA-4 blockade in lung cancer. Sequencing used immunoSEQ multiplex PCR; TCRdb keeps in-frame clones, though not all of them. Among approximately 94,000 clones listed, 80% to 85% were seen once. This specimen consisted of peripheral blood, obtained from a patient treated with radiotherapy plus ipilimumab. All receptors derive from a human donor with non-small cell lung cancer that progressed on radiotherapy plus ipilimumab.

This chain connects TRBV7-9 to TRBJ1-2; no clear D. Trimming removed 2 bases at V and 6 bases at J, with 13 bases between. This CDR3 is 14 amino acids long. Germline CDR1 SEHNR, CDR2 FQNEAQ (reference sequence). The CDR3 spells CASSLPYGEDGYTF. DNA for the CDR3: TGTGCCAGCAGCTTACCATACGGCGAAGATGGCTACACCTTC.

A single count supports this clone. The J gene is TRBJ2-1, the V gene TRBV11-1; a weak D match, TRBD1 (6 bases). V lost 4 bases and J 4 bases, leaving 11 bases between the germline ends. CDR3 length: 14 residues. The germline V gene encodes CDR1 SGHAT and CDR2 FQDESV (reference sequence). The DNA of the CDR3 is TGTGCCAGCAGCTCAGGCAGGGGATACAATGAGCAGTTCTTC. Its protein product is CASSSGRGYNEQFF.

The chain couples TRBV28 to TRBJ2-7, with 8 bases identical to TRBD1. The germline V gene encodes CDR1 MDHEN and CDR2 SYDVKM. Trimming removed 8 bases from V and 0 bases from J; junction bases left unmatched: 6. The CDR3 consists of 14 residues. The CDR3 reads CASGRDRTSYEQYF. The CDR3 DNA reads as TGTGCCAGCGGCCGGGACAGGACCTCCTACGAGCAGTACTTC.